This T cell receptor (beta chain) was observed in a study of regulatory T cells in long-lasting Graves disease. Study results and limitations: Persistent cases favored TRBV28, TRBJ1-2 and TRBJ2-5.

Trimming cost V 2 bases and J 4 bases; bases outside gene matches: 4. The germline V gene encodes CDR1 SGDLS and CDR2 YYNGEE. There are 15 residues in the CDR3. Investigators prepared the TCR beta libraries by applying iRepertoire HTBI primers and Arm-PCR of CDR3 regions. TCRdb recomputed calls from the multiplex PCR reads with MiXCR, one row per CDR3 protein. The profile covers fewer than 500,000 distinct CDR3 sequences, with around 16% appearing a single time and 10% to 15% taken by the ten largest. Regarding time point: newly diagnosed GD, antithyroid drugs for less than 3 months. TCR sequences were obtained from RNA taken from PBMCs. This clonotype occurred a few times. Its antigen is not known. The sample was also linked to a second study, of T cells in Graves' hyperthyroidism and ophthalmopathy. This second report adds: Stable hyperthyroidism and ophthalmopathy were separated using 13 V-J signatures.

The clonotype comes from a man in his forties with Graves disease. The specimen was peripheral blood mononuclear cells (PBMCs), collected at new diagnosis, from a patient treated with antithyroid drugs. The chain links TRBV9 to TRBJ2-3; 10 nucleotides line up with TRBD2. The CDR3 is CASSVSGRHADTQYF. The CDR3, as DNA: TGTGCCAGCAGCGTTAGCGGGAGGCACGCAGATACGCAGTATTTT.